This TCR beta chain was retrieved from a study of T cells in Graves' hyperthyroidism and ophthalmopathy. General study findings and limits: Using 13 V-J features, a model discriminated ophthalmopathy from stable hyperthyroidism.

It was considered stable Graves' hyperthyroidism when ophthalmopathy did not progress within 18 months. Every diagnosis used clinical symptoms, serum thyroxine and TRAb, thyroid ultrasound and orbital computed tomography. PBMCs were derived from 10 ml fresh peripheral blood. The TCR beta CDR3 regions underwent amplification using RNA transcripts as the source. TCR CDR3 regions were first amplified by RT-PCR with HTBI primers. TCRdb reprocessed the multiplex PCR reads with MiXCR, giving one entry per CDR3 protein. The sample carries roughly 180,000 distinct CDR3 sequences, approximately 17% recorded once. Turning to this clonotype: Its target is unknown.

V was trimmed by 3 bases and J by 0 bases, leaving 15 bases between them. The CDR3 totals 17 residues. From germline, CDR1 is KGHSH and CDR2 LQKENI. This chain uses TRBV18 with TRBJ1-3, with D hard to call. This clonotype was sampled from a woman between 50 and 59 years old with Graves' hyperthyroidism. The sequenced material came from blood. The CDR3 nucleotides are TGTGCCAGCTCACCTTCCTCGGCGGGAGGCTCTGGAAACACCATATATTTT. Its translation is CASSPSSAGGSGNTIYF. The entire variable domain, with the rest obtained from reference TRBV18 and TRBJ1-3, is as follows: NAGVMQNPRHLVRRRGQEARLRCSPMKGHSHVYWYRQLPEEGLKFMVYLQKENIIDESGMPKERFSAEFPKEGPSILRIQQVVRGDSAAYFCASSPSSAGGSGNTIYFGEGSWLTVV.